These 14 T cell receptor beta chains originate from one sample sequenced in a study of tumor-infiltrating lymphocytes in primary liver carcinoma. From roughly 470 ng total RNA, TCR beta cDNA was generated with a primer in the constant region. Amplification in three nested multiplex PCR rounds with slightly modified ARM-PCR gave rise to TCR beta libraries. Both of the initial two PCR rounds ran for 10 cycles and employed TRBV1-TRBV30 forward primers alongside a C-beta reverse primer. TCRdb ran MiXCR on the multiplex PCR reads and lists one entry per CDR3 protein. The sample lists 100,000 to 150,000 distinct CDR3 sequences, 55% to 75% occurring once. Co-extraction yielded RNA and DNA from approximately 20-30 mg of unsorted bulk tissue. Source material: liver tumor tissue from sampling region 3. As to subset: tumor region T3, left-lateral pole. The receptors derive from a woman aged 55-70 years with primary liver carcinoma and hepatitis B virus infection.

J is TRBJ2-3 and V is TRBV11-3; D is perhaps TRBD2 (5 bases). V dropped 11 bases and J dropped 0 bases, with 15 bases sitting between them. Germline values: CDR1 SGHNT, CDR2 YENEEA. The CDR3 runs to 14 residues. The CDR3 protein is CAVSFRTSTDTQYF. CDR3 nucleotide sequence: TGTGCCGTTAGCTTTCGGACTAGCACAGATACGCAGTATTTT.

A few counts support this clonotype. Since a much larger clone is just one base distant, this may be a read error. The chain has TRBV29-1 and TRBJ1-1, with D possibly TRBD1 on 5 matching bases. Germline values: CDR1 SQVTM, CDR2 ANQGSEA. This CDR3 has 13 residues. Here the CDR3 DNA reads TGCAGCGTTTTGGGGGGAGGGAACACTGAAGCTTCCTTT. This gives the protein CSVLGGGNTEASF.

The sample holds a few counts of this clonotype. This sequence may be a read error, since a much larger clone differs from it by one base. The chain carries TRBV29-1 and TRBJ2-1; 8 bases match TRBD1. The CDR3 is made up of 12 amino acids. Germline values: CDR1 SQVTM, CDR2 ANQGSEA. CDR3 protein: CNVNQGANEQFF. For the CDR3, the DNA is TGCAACGTAAACCAGGGGGCCAATGAGCAGTTCTTC.

This clonotype was counted ten times or more. The chain recombines TRBV29-1 with TRBJ2-5; TRBD2 matches 7 bases. Germline assignment: CDR1 SQVTM and CDR2 ANQGSEA. CDR3 length equals 10 residues. The V segment lost 7 bases and the J segment 7 bases; nucleotides outside the gene matches: 3. The CDR3: CSGGGGTQYF. CDR3 coding DNA: TGCAGCGGGGGGGGGGGGACCCAGTACTTC.

A note on this clonotype: The DNA is omitted, as the CDR3 cannot be located on it reliably, and the CDR3 follows TCRdb's listing. The rearrangement uses TRBV28 and TRBJ2-1; the listed D gene, TRBD2, was not tested against the DNA. The CDR3 comprises 18 residues, both ends counted. Germline V gene data show CDR1 as MDHEN and CDR2 as SYDVKM. This chain's CDR3 is CASTPTFGSGSSYNEQSF.

This chain uses TRBV25-1 with TRBJ2-5, with a tentative D call TRBD2 (6 bases). V dropped 8 bases and J dropped 2 bases, with 15 bases sitting between them. Germline CDR1 is MGHDK and CDR2 is SYGVNS. This CDR3 has 14 amino acids. DNA for the CDR3: TGTGCCAGCCAGTGGCGGGGCAGTCAAGAGACCCAGTACTTC. This encodes CASQWRGSQETQYF. Based on the CDR3 plus reference TRBV25-1 and TRBJ2-5, the full variable domain is EADIYQTPRYLVIGTGKKITLECSQTMGHDKMYWYQQDPGMELHLIHYSYGVNSTEKGDLSSESTVSRIRTEHFPLTLESARPSHTSQYLCASQWRGSQETQYFGPGTRLLVL.

V usage is TRBV28 and J usage is TRBJ1-5, with D possibly being TRBD1 (5 bases). CDR3 size: 18 residues. CDR1 MDHEN and CDR2 SYDVKM come from the germline V gene. V was trimmed by 1 base and J by 0 bases, leaving 16 bases between them. CDR3 in amino acids: CASSLYPGRRDSNQPQHF. CDR3 nucleotides: TGTGCCAGCAGTTTATATCCAGGGCGGAGGGATAGCAATCAGCCCCAGCATTTT.

Note on this clonotype: One junction end does not reproduce the germline sequence, and a read error may be involved. This chain links TRBV11-2 with TRBJ2-5; D gene ambiguous. This CDR3 is 11 amino acids long. CDR1 is SGHAT, CDR2 FQNNGV, per germline. The CDR3 bases are TGTACCAGCATGATGCAAGAGACCCAGTACTTC. Its translation: CTSMMQETQYF.

On this clonotype: This could be a read error, since a much larger clone is one nucleotide away. In this CDR3 the conserved last residue, phenylalanine or tryptophan, is missing, so a read error is likely. The V call is TRBV24-1, the J call TRBJ1-2; D call uncertain. The CDR3 has 14 residues. The V and J ends lost 2 bases and 2 bases respectively, with 8 bases between them. CDR1 is KGHDR, CDR2 SFDVKD, per germline. The CDR3: CATSDSLGNYGYTS. The CDR3 DNA is TGTGCCACCAGTGATTCCTTAGGCAACTATGGCTACACCTCC.

This clonotype was counted many times. CDR3 nucleotide sequence: TGTGCCAGCAGCCAAGATACAGGGGGCTCGTACGAGCAGTACTTC. Protein: CASSQDTGGSYEQYF. The rearrangement uses TRBV4-2 and TRBJ2-7, with 9 positions matching TRBD1. Trimming took 0 bases from V and 4 from J; bases not matched to a gene: 4. This CDR3 is 15 amino acids long. The V gene's germline CDR1 is LGHNA and CDR2 YNFKEQ.

As regards this clonotype: A much larger clone is a single base away; this may be a read error. The chain carries TRBV2 and TRBJ1-5; D is unclear. Trimming pared 5 bases from V and 15 bases from J, leaving 14 bases between. In germline, CDR1 is SNHLY, CDR2 FYNNEI. The CDR3 runs 11 residues. This CDR3 reads CASSQKGNRHF. CDR3 bases: TGTGCCAGCAGTCAGAAGGGTAATCGGCATTTT.

The V gene is TRBV11-2, the J gene TRBJ2-3; D gene uncertain. Trimming cost V 9 bases and J 8 bases, with 27 bases left between them. This CDR3 region has 16 residues. Germline V gene lookup returns CDR1 SGHAT and CDR2 FQNNGV. The CDR3 spells CASSRVTGTPGGTQYF. CDR3 nucleotide sequence: TGTGCCAGTAGCCGAGTGACTGGAACCCCGGGCGGTACGCAGTATTTT.

This clonotype was recorded a few times. This chain uses TRBV12-5 with TRBJ2-2; D not resolved. Trimming took off 6 bases at V and 1 base at J, with 9 bases between the two ends. This CDR3 has 14 residues. Germline V gene sequence: CDR1 LGHNT, CDR2 FRNRAP. In nucleotides, the CDR3 is TGTGCTAGTGGGCCACCGATGAACACCGGGGAGCTGTTTTTT. It yields the protein CASGPPMNTGELFF. Filled out from reference TRBV12-5 and TRBJ2-2, the complete variable domain reads DARVTQTPRHKVTEMGQEVTMRCQPILGHNTVFWYRQTMMQGLELLAYFRNRAPLDDSGMPKDRFSAEMPDATLATLKIQPSEPRDSAVYFCASGPPMNTGELFFGEGSRLTVL.

To note about this clonotype: Given the absence of the conserved phenylalanine or tryptophan at the CDR3 end, a read error is likely. No DNA is shown, since the ends of the CDR3 on it are uncertain; the CDR3 is the one TCRdb lists. The chain uses TRBV29-1 and TRBJ2-3; TRBD2, the table's D call, was not compared with the DNA. The germline V gene has CDR1 SQVTM and CDR2 ANQGSEA. Counting both end residues, the CDR3 totals 14 amino acids. Here the CDR3 reads CSVEGGRGTDTRYY.